The 2 T cell receptor beta chains below come from one sample, sequenced in a study of vaccination and CD4 T cells after COVID-19. The Oncomine TCR Beta short-read assay generated sequence data from the DNA of cultured CD4+ T cells. TCRdb fed the PCR reads into MiXCR, producing one record per CDR3 protein. The table includes about 23,000 distinct CDR3 sequences, approximately 64% detected once. Their specific antigens are unknown. As for treatment: approximately 9-day PBMC culture with coronavirus spike peptide pools or control peptides (ViraFEST assay). The sample here was CD4+ T cells from blood, cultured in vitro, taken after SARS-CoV-2 vaccination. These receptor sequences come from a human donor who received a COVID-19 vaccine.

The chain combines TRBV20-1 with TRBJ2-7; D remains ambiguous. V gave up 0 bases and J gave up 3 bases, with 15 bases separating them. The CDR3 sequence is 15 residues long. The germline gives CDR1 DFQATT, CDR2 SNEGSKA (reference sequence). Written as DNA, the CDR3 is TGCAGTGCTAGAGATGTTGGCAGGAGCCACTACGAGCAGTACTTC. Protein: CSARDVGRSHYEQYF.

V is TRBV12-3 or TRBV12-4 and J is TRBJ2-2; unclear D gene. The V and J ends lost 6 bases and 5 bases respectively, with 10 bases between them. The CDR3 length is 13 residues. The chain's CDR3 is CASSLHGTGELFF. As DNA, the CDR3 is TGTGCCAGCAGCCTGCATGGGACCGGGGAGCTGTTTTTT.